Listed below are T cell receptor beta chains from one sample, sequenced in a study of blood T cell repertoires in COVID-19. TCRdb keeps only in-frame clones here, not all; method: immunoSEQ multiplex PCR. Among about 35,000 clones, approximately 90% were seen once, and the ten largest hold approximately 2%. Input material: peripheral blood. Receptors originate from a man over 45 with active COVID-19. Each CDR3 is given with its conserved first and last residue. A D gene is named only where the DNA matches it firmly. Clone size is not always given. Where it is, it says once, few, many or a class for expanded clones.

V: TRBV9; D: -; size: -; J: TRBJ1-3; CDR3: CASRGGSDSGNTIYF; DNA: TGTGCCAGCAGGGGAGGGAGTGACTCTGGAAACACCATATATTTT
V: TRBV9; D: TRBD1; size: -; J: TRBJ1-1; CDR3: CASSATGGSTEAFF; DNA: TGTGCCAGCAGCGCGACAGGGGGTTCCACTGAAGCTTTCTTT
V: TRBV6-5; D: -; size: -; J: TRBJ1-6; CDR3: CASRSGNSPLHF; DNA: TGTGCCAGCAGATCAGGAAATTCACCCCTCCACTTT
V: TRBV6-5; D: -; size: -; J: TRBJ2-5; CDR3: CASRSWGLETQYF; DNA: TGTGCCAGCAGGTCGTGGGGCTTAGAGACCCAGTACTTC
V: TRBV5-4; D: TRBD1; size: -; J: TRBJ1-2; CDR3: CASRWGDSDYGYTF; DNA: TGTGCCAGCAGGTGGGGGGACAGCGACTATGGCTACACCTTC
V: TRBV15; D: -; size: -; J: TRBJ1-1; CDR3: CATSSLRGVQAFF; DNA: TGTGCCACCAGCAGCCTGAGAGGAGTTCAAGCTTTCTTT
V: TRBV27; D: -; size: -; J: TRBJ2-7; CDR3: CASSSPGSSYEQYF; DNA: TGTGCCAGCAGTTCTCCGGGGAGCTCCTACGAGCAGTACTTC
V: TRBV5-1; D: -; size: -; J: TRBJ1-5; CDR3: CASSLGVASNQPQHF; DNA: TGCGCCAGCAGCTTGGGGGTAGCGAGCAATCAGCCCCAGCATTTT
V: TRBV3-1/TRBV3-2; D: TRBD1; size: -; J: TRBJ2-2; CDR3: CASTNRGQGGELFF; DNA: TGTGCCAGCACCAACAGGGGGCAGGGCGGGGAGCTGTTTTTT
V: TRBV1; D: -; size: -; J: TRBJ2-4; CDR3: CTSSREEAKNIQYF; DNA: TGCACCAGCAGCCGTGAGGAGGCCAAAAACATTCAGTACTTC
V: TRBV18; D: -; size: -; J: TRBJ1-1; CDR3: CASSPGLNTEAFF; DNA: TGTGCCAGCTCACCTGGCCTCAACACTGAAGCTTTCTTT
V: TRBV18; D: -; size: -; J: TRBJ1-2; CDR3: CASSPTRQELYGYTF; DNA: TGTGCCAGCTCACCTACCCGACAGGAGCTCTATGGCTACACCTTC
V: TRBV6-2/TRBV6-3; D: -; size: -; J: TRBJ2-5; CDR3: CASSYGGETQYF; DNA: TGTGCCAGCAGTTACGGGGGGGAGACCCAGTACTTC
V: TRBV6-4; D: TRBD1; size: -; J: TRBJ1-6; CDR3: CASRGQGRNSPLHF; DNA: TGTGCCAGCAGAGGACAGGGCCGTAATTCACCCCTCCACTTT
V: TRBV5-5; D: TRBD2; size: -; J: TRBJ2-1; CDR3: CASSSRLAGGPEQFF; DNA: TGTGCCAGCAGCAGCCGACTAGCGGGGGGGCCGGAGCAGTTCTTC
V: TRBV7-3; D: -; size: -; J: TRBJ2-1; CDR3: CASSLTSNSYNEQFF; DNA: TGTGCCAGCAGCTTAACCAGTAACTCCTACAATGAGCAGTTCTTC
V: TRBV11-1; D: -; size: -; J: TRBJ1-2; CDR3: CASSRGTNYGYTF; DNA: TGTGCCAGCAGCCGGGGAACGAACTATGGCTACACCTTC
V: TRBV9; D: -; size: -; J: TRBJ2-7; CDR3: CASSVDPYSSYEQYF; DNA: TGTGCCAGCAGCGTAGACCCGTACAGCTCCTACGAGCAGTACTTC
V: TRBV7-2; D: -; size: -; J: TRBJ1-2; CDR3: CASSLGTGSYGYTF; DNA: TGTGCCAGCAGCTTAGGAACAGGGTCCTATGGCTACACCTTC
V: TRBV18; D: -; size: -; J: TRBJ2-1; CDR3: CASSPRGFTYNEQFF; DNA: TGTGCCAGCTCACCACGCGGGTTCACCTACAATGAGCAGTTCTTC
V: TRBV2; D: -; size: -; J: TRBJ1-1; CDR3: CASSENRRELNTEAFF; DNA: TGTGCCAGCAGTGAAAACAGGAGGGAGTTGAACACTGAAGCTTTCTTT
V: TRBV5-1; D: -; size: -; J: TRBJ1-1; CDR3: CASSLDITGEAFF; DNA: TGCGCCAGCAGCTTGGACATCACGGGTGAAGCTTTCTTT
V: TRBV15; D: -; size: once; J: TRBJ1-2; CDR3: CATSRVGSGGYTF; DNA: TGTGCCACCAGCAGAGTTGGTTCTGGCGGCTACACCTTC
V: TRBV9; D: TRBD1; size: few; J: TRBJ1-2; CDR3: CASSVGGGTGALYGYTF; DNA: TGTGCCAGCAGCGTAGGGGGAGGGACAGGTGCACTCTATGGCTACACCTTC
V: TRBV6-1; D: TRBD2; size: -; J: TRBJ2-3; CDR3: CASSDVSGRGKDTQYF; DNA: TGTGCCAGCAGTGATGTTAGCGGGAGAGGTAAAGATACGCAGTATTTT
V: TRBV24-1; D: TRBD2; size: -; J: TRBJ2-7; CDR3: CATSDLRVGGSFYEQYF; DNA: TGTGCCACCAGTGATTTGCGAGTGGGAGGGTCGTTCTACGAGCAGTACTTC
V: TRBV4-1; D: TRBD2; size: -; J: TRBJ2-3; CDR3: CASSARLAGVGDTQYF; DNA: TGCGCCAGCAGCGCCAGACTAGCGGGAGTTGGAGATACGCAGTATTTT
V: TRBV29-1; D: TRBD1; size: -; J: TRBJ1-1; CDR3: CSTGQGAWTEAFF; DNA: TGCAGCACTGGACAGGGGGCTTGGACTGAAGCTTTCTTT
V: TRBV7-9; D: -; size: -; J: TRBJ1-1; CDR3: CASSLVQANTEAFF; DNA: TGTGCCAGCAGCTTAGTCCAGGCGAACACTGAAGCTTTCTTT
V: TRBV4-1; D: TRBD2; size: -; J: TRBJ2-1; CDR3: CASSRGLAGYGEQFF; DNA: TGCGCCAGCAGCCGAGGTCTAGCGGGGTATGGTGAGCAGTTCTTC
V: TRBV12-5; D: -; size: once; J: TRBJ2-3; CDR3: CASGPGVSTDTQYF; DNA: TGTGCTAGTGGGCCCGGGGTAAGCACAGATACGCAGTATTTT
V: TRBV24-1; D: -; size: -; J: TRBJ2-5; CDR3: CATSDGGTQYF; DNA: TGTGCCACCTCGGACGGAGGGACCCAGTACTTC
V: TRBV4-1; D: -; size: -; J: TRBJ2-3; CDR3: CASSQELAVDTQYF; DNA: TGCGCCAGCAGCCAAGAATTAGCGGTCGATACGCAGTATTTT
V: TRBV2; D: TRBD1; size: -; J: TRBJ2-5; CDR3: CARDRSGGISVTQYF; DNA: TGTGCCAGGGACAGATCAGGGGGTATATCGGTTACCCAGTACTTC
V: TRBV3-1/TRBV3-2; D: TRBD2; size: -; J: TRBJ2-1; CDR3: CASSQGLAGGDADYNEQFF; DNA: TGTGCCAGCAGCCAAGGACTAGCGGGGGGGGATGCGGACTACAATGAGCAGTTCTTC
V: TRBV5-6; D: TRBD1; size: -; J: TRBJ1-2; CDR3: CASREKGGAGYGYTF; DNA: TGTGCCAGCAGAGAGAAAGGGGGCGCCGGCTATGGCTACACCTTC
V: TRBV5-1; D: -; size: -; J: TRBJ2-2; CDR3: CASSLGGGETGELFF; DNA: TGCGCCAGCAGCTTGGGAGGAGGGGAAACCGGGGAGCTGTTTTTT
V: TRBV7-2; D: TRBD2; size: -; J: TRBJ2-2; CDR3: CASRGGPGELFF; DNA: TGTGCCAGCAGGGGAGGGCCCGGGGAGCTGTTTTTT
V: TRBV19; D: TRBD1; size: -; J: TRBJ2-3; CDR3: CASSTHRGRTDTQYF; DNA: TGTGCCAGTAGTACACACAGGGGGCGCACAGATACGCAGTATTTT
V: TRBV6-2/TRBV6-3; D: TRBD1; size: -; J: TRBJ2-2; CDR3: CASSYIRGRSTNGELFF; DNA: TGTGCCAGCAGTTACATCAGGGGGCGGAGTACGAACGGGGAGCTGTTTTTT
V: TRBV27; D: -; size: once; J: TRBJ2-7; CDR3: CASGEGGESYEQYF; DNA: TGTGCCAGCGGAGAGGGGGGGGAATCCTACGAGCAGTACTTC